This TCR beta chain was recorded in a study of multiple sclerosis patients with progressive multifocal leukoencephalopathy (dated by TCRdb to the late 2010s). Study-wide context: Peripheral T and B cells were examined in MS patients who developed PML (4 under natalizumab, 1 after alemtuzumab) and in treated patients who did not develop PML. Longitudinal follow-up was performed in two natalizumab-treated patients who later developed PML, from before therapy through 6 and 12 months to PML onset. The study was designed to detect JC virus-specific or public T-cell expansions arising at the time of PML onset. On the study overall, not on this receptor specifically: At the time PML developed, no common TRBV or TRBJ gene usage or preferential TRBV-TRBJ pairings were detected. Given the small, descriptive cohort, it remained unclear whether the study findings reflect JC virus infection or general immunocompromise. In most PML patients, lower normalized Shannon entropy suggested less diverse TRB repertoires, while the natalizumab-treated controls had values close to 1. Only PML patients had TRB clones above 0.5% frequency, but the clones expanded at PML onset were already present before and during natalizumab therapy. The analysis covered only peripheral blood, although cerebrospinal fluid or brain lymphocytes might be more informative for natalizumab-associated PML.

This clone came up a few times. The specificity of this receptor is unknown. Base qualities are not at hand, and no much larger clone is one base apart. The sample's time point label is to be understood as: time of PML onset. In light of the paper, this sample's treatment or condition label describes: on natalizumab therapy at sampling. PML diagnosis was based on clinical and MRI findings and was confirmed by detection of JC virus DNA in cerebrospinal fluid. Among the natalizumab-treated patients, PML showed up after anywhere between roughly 15 and 56 months of natalizumab therapy. Every listed patient had received interferon beta before, and every PML patient was female. Blood samples for T3 were taken at PML onset. Ficoll-Hypaque density gradient centrifugation was used to isolate peripheral blood mononuclear cells. Using the immunoSEQ two-step multiplex PCR at survey-level depth, TRB CDR3 regions were amplified from genomic DNA. To estimate template counts and remove amplification bias, each PCR was spiked with synthetic inline TR CDR3 controls covering all V-J pairings. Reads went through processing to reduce amplification and sequencing bias, and quantification was done against synthetic TR CDR3 analogs. From the authors' description of their analysis: Raw data were processed in ImmunoSEQ Analyzer, with out-of-frame sequences and CDR3s containing stop codons removed, and genes were named according to IMGT nomenclature. Normalized Shannon entropy, defined as 1 minus Pielou's evenness, was used to summarize repertoire diversity. Two TRB sequences were counted as identical only if the two sequences had the same V gene, J gene and CDR3. Public PML clonotypes were defined as CDR3s shared by two or more PML-onset samples but absent from earlier samples, from controls, and from public databases. Skylign with the observed count method was used to analyze CDR3 amino acid composition at each position. The clones in this table, taken by TCRdb from immuneACCESS, are in-frame only. Not every clone is retained; where verified, under half of the shortfall comes from an unresolved V gene, and the cause of the rest is unknown. That table is the source of V, J and clone size, and D and trimming were worked out from the DNA. The sample table contains approximately 30,000 clones; only one count was recorded for about nine tenths of them. 5.7% of the sample is in the top ten clones.

The clonotype comes from a woman aged 40 to 50 with progressive multifocal leukoencephalopathy. Sequenced material: PBMCs, taken from a patient treated with natalizumab.

The CDR3 corresponds to CASRGTSGNTIYF. DNA sequence: TGTGCCAGCAGGGGCACCAGTGGAAACACCATATATTTT. Recombination connected TRBV28 to TRBJ1-3; a confident D gene designation cannot be given. The CDR1 and CDR2 encoded by the germline V gene are MDHEN and SYDVKM. Deletion took 6 bases off V and 3 bases off J, with a span of 9 bases between the germline ends. From the cysteine up to the phenylalanine, the CDR3 has a length of 13 residues. Only the CDR3 portion is preserved as DNA: 39 bases, with reading frame beginning at the first base. Extended through the reference TRBV28 and TRBJ1-3 proteins, this CDR3 yields the full variable domain: DVKVTQSSRYLVKRTGEKVFLECVQDMDHENMFWYRQDPGLGLRLIYFSYDVKMKEKGDIPEGYSVSREKKERFSLILESASTNQTSMYLCASRGTSGNTIYFGEGSWLTVV.